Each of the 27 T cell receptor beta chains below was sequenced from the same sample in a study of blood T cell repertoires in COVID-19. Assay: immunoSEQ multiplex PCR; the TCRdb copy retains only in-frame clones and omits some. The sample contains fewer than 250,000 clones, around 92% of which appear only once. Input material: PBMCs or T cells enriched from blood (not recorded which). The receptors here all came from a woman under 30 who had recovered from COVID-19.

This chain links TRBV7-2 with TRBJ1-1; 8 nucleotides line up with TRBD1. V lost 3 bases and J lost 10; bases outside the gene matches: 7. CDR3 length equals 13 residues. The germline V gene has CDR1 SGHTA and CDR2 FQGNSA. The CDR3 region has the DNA TGTGCCAGCAGCTTGATACAGGGGGGCAGAGCTTTCTTT. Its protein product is CASSLIQGGRAFF.

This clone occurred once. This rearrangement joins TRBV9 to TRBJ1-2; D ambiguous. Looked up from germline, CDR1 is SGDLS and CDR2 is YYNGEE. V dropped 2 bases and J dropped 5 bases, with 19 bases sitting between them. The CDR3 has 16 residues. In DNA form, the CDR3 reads TGTGCCAGCAGCGTGGATGCGGGCCGGACCCAATATGGCTACACCTTC. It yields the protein CASSVDAGRTQYGYTF.

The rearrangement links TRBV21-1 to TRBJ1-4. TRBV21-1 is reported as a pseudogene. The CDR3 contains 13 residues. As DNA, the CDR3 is TGTGCCACCCTAATGGGGAGTAATGAAAAACTGTTTTTT. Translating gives CATLMGSNEKLFF.

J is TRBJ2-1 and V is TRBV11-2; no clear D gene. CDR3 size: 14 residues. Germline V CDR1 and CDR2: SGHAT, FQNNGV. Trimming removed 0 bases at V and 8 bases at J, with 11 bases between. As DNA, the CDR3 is TGTGCCAGCAGCTTAGATCATAGCCTGGATGAGCAGTTCTTC. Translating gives CASSLDHSLDEQFF.

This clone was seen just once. This CDR3 is CSVVQAATYGYTF. The CDR3 DNA reads TGCAGCGTTGTACAGGCAGCCACCTATGGCTACACCTTC. The chain has TRBV29-1 and TRBJ1-2, with a weak D call TRBD1 (5 bases). The CDR3 contains 13 residues. Between the trimmed V and J ends, which lost 4 bases and 4 bases, there was a span of 13 bases. The germline gives CDR1 SQVTM, CDR2 ANQGSEA.

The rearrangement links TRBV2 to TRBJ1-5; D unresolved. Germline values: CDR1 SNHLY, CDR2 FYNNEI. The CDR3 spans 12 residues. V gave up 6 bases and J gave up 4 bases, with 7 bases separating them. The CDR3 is CASRPTNQPQHF. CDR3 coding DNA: TGTGCCAGCAGACCGACAAATCAGCCCCAGCATTTT.

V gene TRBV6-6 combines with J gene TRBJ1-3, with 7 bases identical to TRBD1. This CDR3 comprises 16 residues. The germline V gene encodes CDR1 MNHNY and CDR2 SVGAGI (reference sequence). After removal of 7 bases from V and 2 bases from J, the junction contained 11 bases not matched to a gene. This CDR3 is CASTDPGQAAGNTIYF. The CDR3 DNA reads TGTGCCAGCACCGACCCTGGACAGGCAGCTGGAAACACCATATATTTT.

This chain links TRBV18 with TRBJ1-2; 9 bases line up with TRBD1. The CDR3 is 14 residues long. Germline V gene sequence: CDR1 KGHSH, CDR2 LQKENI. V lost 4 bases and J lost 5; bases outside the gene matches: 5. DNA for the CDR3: TGTGCCAGCTCACAAGGGACAGGGTTGTATGGCTACACCTTC. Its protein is CASSQGTGLYGYTF.

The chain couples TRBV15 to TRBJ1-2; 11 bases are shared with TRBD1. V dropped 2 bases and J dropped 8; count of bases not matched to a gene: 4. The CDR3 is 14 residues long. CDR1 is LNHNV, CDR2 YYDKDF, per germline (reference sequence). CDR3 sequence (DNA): TGTGCCACCAGCAGACGGACAGGGGGCGACGGCTACACCTTC. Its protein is CATSRRTGGDGYTF. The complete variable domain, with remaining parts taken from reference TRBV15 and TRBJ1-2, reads DAMVIQNPRYQVTQFGKPVTLSCSQTLNHNVMYWYQQKSSQAPKLLFHYYDKDFNNEADTPDNFQSRRPNTSFCFLDIRSPGLGDTAMYLCATSRRTGGDGYTFGSGTRLTVV.

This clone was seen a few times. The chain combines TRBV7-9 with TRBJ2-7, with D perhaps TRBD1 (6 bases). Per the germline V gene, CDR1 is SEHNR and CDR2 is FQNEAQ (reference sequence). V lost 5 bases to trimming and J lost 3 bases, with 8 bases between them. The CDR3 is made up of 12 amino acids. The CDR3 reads CASSEQGYEQYF. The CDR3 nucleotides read TGTGCCAGCAGCGAACAGGGCTACGAGCAGTACTTC. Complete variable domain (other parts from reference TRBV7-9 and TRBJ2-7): DTGVSQNPRHKITKRGQNVTFRCDPISEHNRLYWYRQTLGQGPEFLTYFQNEAQLEKSRLLSDRFSAERPKGSFSTLEIQRTEQGDSAMYLCASSEQGYEQYFGPGTRLTVT.

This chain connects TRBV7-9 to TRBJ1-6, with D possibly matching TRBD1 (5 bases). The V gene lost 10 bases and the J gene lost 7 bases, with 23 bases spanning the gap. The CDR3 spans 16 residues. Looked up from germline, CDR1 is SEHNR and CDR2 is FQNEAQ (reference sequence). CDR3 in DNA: TGTGCCACCACCCCTCAGGGTTTGGAGGGAAATTCACCCCTCCACTTT. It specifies CATTPQGLEGNSPLHF.

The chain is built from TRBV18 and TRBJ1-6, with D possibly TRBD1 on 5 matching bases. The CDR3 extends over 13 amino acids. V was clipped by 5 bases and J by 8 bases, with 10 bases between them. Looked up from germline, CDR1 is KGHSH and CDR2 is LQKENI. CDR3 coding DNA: TGTGCCAGCTCATTTCAGGGATATTCACCCCTCCACTTT. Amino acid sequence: CASSFQGYSPLHF.

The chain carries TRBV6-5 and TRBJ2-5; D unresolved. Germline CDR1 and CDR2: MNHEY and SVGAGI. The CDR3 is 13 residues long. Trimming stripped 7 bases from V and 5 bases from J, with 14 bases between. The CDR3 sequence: CASTSDKPETQYF. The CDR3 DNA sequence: TGTGCCAGCACTTCTGACAAGCCTGAGACCCAGTACTTC.

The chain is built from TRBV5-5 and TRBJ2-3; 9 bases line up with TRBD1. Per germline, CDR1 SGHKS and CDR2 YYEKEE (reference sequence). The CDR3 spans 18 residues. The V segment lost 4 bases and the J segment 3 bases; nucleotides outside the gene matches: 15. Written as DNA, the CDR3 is TGTGCCAGCAGCCTGTTCGGGACAGGGCTACTATGGACAGATACGCAGTATTTT. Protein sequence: CASSLFGTGLLWTDTQYF.

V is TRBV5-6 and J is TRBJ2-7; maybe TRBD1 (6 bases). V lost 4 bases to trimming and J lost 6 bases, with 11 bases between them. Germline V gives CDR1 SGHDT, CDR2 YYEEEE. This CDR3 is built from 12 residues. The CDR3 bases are TGTGCCAGCAGCCCACAGGGCTTCGAGCAGTACTTC. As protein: CASSPQGFEQYF.

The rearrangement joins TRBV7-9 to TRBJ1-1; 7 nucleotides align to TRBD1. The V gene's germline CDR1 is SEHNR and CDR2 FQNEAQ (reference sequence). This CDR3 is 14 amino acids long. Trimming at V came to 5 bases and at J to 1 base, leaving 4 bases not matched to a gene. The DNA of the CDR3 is TGTGCCAGCAGCGTGCAGGGGGGGAACACTGAAGCTTTCTTT. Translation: CASSVQGGNTEAFF.

The CDR3 protein is CASSLDPADYLATNEKLFF. The CDR3 DNA is TGTGCCAGCAGCTTAGATCCGGCGGATTATCTTGCAACTAATGAAAAACTGTTTTTT. V gene TRBV7-9 combines with J gene TRBJ1-4; D gene uncertain. The germline V gene encodes CDR1 SEHNR and CDR2 FQNEAQ (reference sequence). V lost 1 base, J lost 0 bases, and 18 bases lay in between. This CDR3 has 19 residues. Based on the CDR3 plus reference TRBV7-9 and TRBJ1-4, the full variable domain is DTGVSQNPRHKITKRGQNVTFRCDPISEHNRLYWYRQTLGQGPEFLTYFQNEAQLEKSRLLSDRFSAERPKGSFSTLEIQRTEQGDSAMYLCASSLDPADYLATNEKLFFGSGTQLSVL.

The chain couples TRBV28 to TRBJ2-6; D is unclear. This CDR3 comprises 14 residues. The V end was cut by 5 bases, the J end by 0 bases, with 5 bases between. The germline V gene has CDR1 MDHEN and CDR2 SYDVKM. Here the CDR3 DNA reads TGTGCCAGCAGTCGAGGCTCTGGGGCCAACGTCCTGACTTTC. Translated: CASSRGSGANVLTF.

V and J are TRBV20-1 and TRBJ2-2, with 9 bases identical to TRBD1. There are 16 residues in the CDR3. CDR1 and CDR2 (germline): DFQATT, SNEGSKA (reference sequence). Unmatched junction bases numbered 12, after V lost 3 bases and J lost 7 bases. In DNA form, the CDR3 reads TGCAGTGCTAGTCCACGGGACAGGGCAAACCACGGGGAGCTGTTTTTT. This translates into CSASPRDRANHGELFF.

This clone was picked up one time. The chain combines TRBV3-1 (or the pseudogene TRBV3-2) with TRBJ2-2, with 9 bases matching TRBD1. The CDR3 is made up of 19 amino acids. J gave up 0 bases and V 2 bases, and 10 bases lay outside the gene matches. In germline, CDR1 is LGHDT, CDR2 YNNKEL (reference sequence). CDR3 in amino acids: CASSQNAFGTGTNTGELFF. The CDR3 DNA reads TGTGCCAGCAGCCAAAACGCATTTGGGACAGGGACGAACACCGGGGAGCTGTTTTTT.

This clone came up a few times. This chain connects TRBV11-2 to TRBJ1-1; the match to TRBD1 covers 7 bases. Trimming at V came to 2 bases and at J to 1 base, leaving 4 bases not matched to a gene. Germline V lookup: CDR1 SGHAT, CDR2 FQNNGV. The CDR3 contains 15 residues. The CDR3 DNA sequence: TGTGCCAGCAGCTTACCACGGACAGGGAACACTGAAGCTTTCTTT. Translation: CASSLPRTGNTEAFF.

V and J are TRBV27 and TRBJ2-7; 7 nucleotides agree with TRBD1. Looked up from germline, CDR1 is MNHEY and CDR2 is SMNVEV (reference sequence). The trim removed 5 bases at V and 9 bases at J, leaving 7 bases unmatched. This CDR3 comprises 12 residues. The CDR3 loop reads CASSDREGAQYF. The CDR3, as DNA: TGTGCCAGCAGTGACAGGGAAGGAGCGCAGTACTTC.

CDR3 protein: CASSLDRVQTGELFF. In DNA, the CDR3 is TGTGCCAGCAGCCTCGACAGGGTACAGACCGGGGAGCTGTTTTTT. The chain combines TRBV11-2 with TRBJ2-2, with TRBD1 matching 7 bases. This CDR3 contains 15 residues. Germline V gene lookup returns CDR1 SGHAT and CDR2 FQNNGV. With 5 bases clipped from V and 5 bases from J, the junction kept 8 bases outside the gene matches.

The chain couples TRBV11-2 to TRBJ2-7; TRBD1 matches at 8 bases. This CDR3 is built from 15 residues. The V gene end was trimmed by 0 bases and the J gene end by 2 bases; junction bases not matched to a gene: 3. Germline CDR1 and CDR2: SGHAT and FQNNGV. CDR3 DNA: TGTGCCAGCAGCTTAGATCCGGACAGGGCCTACGAGCAGTACTTC. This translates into CASSLDPDRAYEQYF.

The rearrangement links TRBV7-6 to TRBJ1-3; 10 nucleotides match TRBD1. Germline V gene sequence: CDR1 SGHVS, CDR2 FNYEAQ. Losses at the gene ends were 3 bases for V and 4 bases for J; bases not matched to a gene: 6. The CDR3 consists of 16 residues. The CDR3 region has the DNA TGTGCCAGCAGCTTGGGACAGGGGTTGAACGGAAACACCATATATTTT. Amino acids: CASSLGQGLNGNTIYF.

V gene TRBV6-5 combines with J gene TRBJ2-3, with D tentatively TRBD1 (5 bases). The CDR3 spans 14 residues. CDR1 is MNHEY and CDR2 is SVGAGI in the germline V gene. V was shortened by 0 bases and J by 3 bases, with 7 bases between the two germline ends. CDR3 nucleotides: TGTGCCAGCAGTTACTCCCAGGGAACAGATACGCAGTATTTT. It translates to CASSYSQGTDTQYF.

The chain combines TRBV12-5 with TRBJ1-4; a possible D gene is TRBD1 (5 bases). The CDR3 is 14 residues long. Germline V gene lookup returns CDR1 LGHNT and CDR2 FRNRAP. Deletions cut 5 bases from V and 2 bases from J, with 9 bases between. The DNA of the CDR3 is TGTGCTAGTGGTCTCGGACATACTAATGAAAAACTGTTTTTT. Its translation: CASGLGHTNEKLFF. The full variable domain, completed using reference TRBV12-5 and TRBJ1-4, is DARVTQTPRHKVTEMGQEVTMRCQPILGHNTVFWYRQTMMQGLELLAYFRNRAPLDDSGMPKDRFSAEMPDATLATLKIQPSEPRDSAVYFCASGLGHTNEKLFFGSGTQLSVL.